The clone carrying this TCR beta chain has just a few counts. Its antigen is undetermined. This sample is part of a study of CD8+ T cells in alopecia areata. Study-wide results and limits: Scalp sequencing also captures normal skin's resident alphabeta T cells. Relative to mice, TCR sharing across patients was less clear, a difference possibly HLA-related. Clonality was higher in lesional than normal scalp, especially in alopecia totalis/universalis.

Germline CDR1 is MDHEN and CDR2 is SYDVKM. This CDR3 is 14 amino acids long. Trimming pared 3 bases from V and 3 bases from J, leaving 9 bases between. RNA was extracted and reverse transcribed into cDNA as the sequencing template. Libraries were prepared by immunoSEQ multiplex PCR; TCRdb keeps only in-frame clonotypes and omits some of them. The repertoire consists of around 140,000 clones, with approximately 50% occurring once and the leading ten covering more than 0.95%. Sampling of alopecia areata patients yielded lesional scalp punch biopsies as well as peripheral blood. The sequences come from CD4+ T cells sorted from blood, collected at week 0. The clonotype comes from a human donor with alopecia areata. The J gene is TRBJ1-3, the V gene TRBV28; no reliable D call. The CDR3 bases are TGTGCCAGCAGTTTCAGGAGGCTTGGAAACACCATATATTTT. Translation: CASSFRRLGNTIYF.